This TCR beta chain emerged from a study of blood T cell repertoires in COVID-19 (dated by TCRdb to about 2020). About the full investigation: Samples from collaborators originated in the United States, Italy and Spain and spanned both the acute and convalescent phases of COVID-19. Where available, HLA class I and class II types were taken from metadata supplied by the sample provider and were not determined by assay-based typing. Subjects who had been exposed to COVID-19, were actively infected with it, or had recovered from it provided the deeply sampled blood TCRbeta repertoires that made up the dataset. The sample metadata nearly always contained a de-identified subject ID, COVID-19 status, age in years and sex. The repertoires were released in a freely available public database intended as a resource for research on the immune response to SARS-CoV-2. The material from the prospective study consisted of cDNA or gDNA derived from T cells, B-cell-depleted T cells, or PBMCs. Samples were obtained from the ongoing ImmuneRACE study (first 160 participants) and from some 1,300 subjects provided by 6 global collaborators.

The immunoSEQ Assay, a bias-controlled multiplex PCR, was used to amplify TCRbeta CDR3 regions from genomic DNA. The study's processing was this. Nucleated cell counts per sample were estimated from amplification of reference gene primers within the assay. To quantify the absolute abundance of each unique TCRbeta CDR3 rearrangement, sequence reads were collapsed and filtered. For each sample, productive Simpson clonality was calculated as the square root of Simpson's diversity index across productive rearrangements. Here the immuneACCESS table is served through TCRdb, limited to in-frame sequences with V and J called. Missing clones are a known gap in these copies; in checked studies unresolved V genes cover under half, and the rest lacks a known reason. The DNA gave D and trimming, while V, J and clone size come from that table. The sample records 250,000 to 350,000 clones, roughly 89% of which are singletons. The ten largest clones take up 8.5% to 10% of the sample.

Trimming takes 7 bases from V and 0 bases from J, and the germline ends sit 13 bases apart. From its cysteine to its phenylalanine, the CDR3 spans 15 amino acids. Just the 45-base CDR3 DNA is kept, in frame starting at base 1. CDR1 and CDR2, looked up from the germline V gene (reference sequence), are LNHDA and SQIVND. Participants in the prospective study were enrolled through a virtual design, were aged roughly 18 to 100 years, and lived in about 25 United States geographic areas. In the prospective study, cohorts were assigned on the basis of participant-reported clinical history obtained from a screening survey and a study questionnaire. Recovered participants in ImmuneRACE Cohort 3 were defined as having two consecutive negative NP/OP PCR tests, clearance from a healthcare professional, or resolution of symptoms. Each participant in the prospective study had whole blood, serum and a nasopharyngeal or oropharyngeal swab collected by mobile phlebotomists. Prospective study participants could optionally give additional blood draws and questionnaires over an approximately 2-month period. Prospective study blood samples were shipped either frozen or at room temperature before DNA extraction.

Study-wide conclusions, independent of this receptor: How much clinical and demographic metadata was included differed by source and by participant, and the metadata was provided uncurated.

Concerning this clone itself: The antigen this receptor binds is unknown. Base qualities are not at hand, and no much larger clone is one base apart.

The specimen was PBMCs or T cells enriched from blood (not recorded which). The chain couples TRBV19 to TRBJ1-3, and possibly TRBD1, on 5 matching bases. The TCR sequence derives from a woman under 30 who had recovered from COVID-19. The sequence in DNA is TGTGCCAGTACCCCGCAAGGGGTCTCTGGAAACACCATATATTTT. The encoded protein is CASTPQGVSGNTIYF.